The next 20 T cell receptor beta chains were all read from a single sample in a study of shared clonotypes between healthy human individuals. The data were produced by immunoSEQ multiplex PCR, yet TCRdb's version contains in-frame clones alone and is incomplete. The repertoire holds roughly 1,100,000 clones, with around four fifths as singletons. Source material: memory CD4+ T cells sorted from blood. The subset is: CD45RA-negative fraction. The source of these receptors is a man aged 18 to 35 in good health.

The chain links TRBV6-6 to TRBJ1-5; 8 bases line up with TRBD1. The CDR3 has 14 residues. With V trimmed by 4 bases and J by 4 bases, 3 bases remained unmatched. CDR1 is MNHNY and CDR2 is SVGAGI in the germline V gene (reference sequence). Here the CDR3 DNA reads TGTGCCAGCAGTTCGGACAGGGAGAATCAGCCCCAGCATTTT. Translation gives CASSSDRENQPQHF.

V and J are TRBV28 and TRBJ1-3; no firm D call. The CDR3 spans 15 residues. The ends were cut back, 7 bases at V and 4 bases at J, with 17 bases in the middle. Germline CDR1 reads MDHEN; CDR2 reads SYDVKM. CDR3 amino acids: CASNHAKVAGNTIYF. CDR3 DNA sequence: TGTGCCAGCAACCATGCCAAAGTGGCCGGAAACACCATATATTTT.

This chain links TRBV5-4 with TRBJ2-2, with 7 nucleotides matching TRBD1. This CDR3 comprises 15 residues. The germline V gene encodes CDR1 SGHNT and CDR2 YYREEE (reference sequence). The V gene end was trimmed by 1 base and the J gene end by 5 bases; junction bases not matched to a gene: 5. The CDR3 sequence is CASSLRTGTTGELFF. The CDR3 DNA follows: TGTGCCAGCAGCTTGAGGACAGGAACAACCGGGGAGCTGTTTTTT.

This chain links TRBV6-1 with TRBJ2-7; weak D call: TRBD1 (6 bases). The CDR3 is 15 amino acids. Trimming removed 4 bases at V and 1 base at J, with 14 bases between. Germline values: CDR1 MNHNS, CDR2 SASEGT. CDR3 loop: CASSARDTQSYEQYF. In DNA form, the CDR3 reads TGTGCCAGCAGTGCCCGGGACACTCAATCCTACGAGCAGTACTTC.

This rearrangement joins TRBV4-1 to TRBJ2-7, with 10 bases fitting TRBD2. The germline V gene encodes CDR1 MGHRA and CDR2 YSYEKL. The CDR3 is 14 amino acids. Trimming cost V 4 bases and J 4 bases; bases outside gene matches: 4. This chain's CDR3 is CASSRPSGSYEQYF. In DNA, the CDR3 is TGCGCCAGCAGCCGCCCTAGCGGGAGTTACGAGCAGTACTTC.

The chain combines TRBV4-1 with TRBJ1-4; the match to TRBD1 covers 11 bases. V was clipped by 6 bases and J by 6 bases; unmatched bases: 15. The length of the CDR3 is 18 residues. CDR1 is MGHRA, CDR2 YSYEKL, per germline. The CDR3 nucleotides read TGCGCCAGCAGGCAAAAAGAAGACAGGACAGGGGGCGATGAAAAACTGTTTTTT. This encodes CASRQKEDRTGGDEKLFF.

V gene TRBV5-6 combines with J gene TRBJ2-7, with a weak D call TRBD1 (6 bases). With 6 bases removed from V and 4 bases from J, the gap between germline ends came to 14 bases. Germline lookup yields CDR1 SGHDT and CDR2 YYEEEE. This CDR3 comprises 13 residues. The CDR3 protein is CASTTGLGYEQYF. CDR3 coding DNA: TGTGCCAGCACCACAGGGCTCGGTTACGAGCAGTACTTC.

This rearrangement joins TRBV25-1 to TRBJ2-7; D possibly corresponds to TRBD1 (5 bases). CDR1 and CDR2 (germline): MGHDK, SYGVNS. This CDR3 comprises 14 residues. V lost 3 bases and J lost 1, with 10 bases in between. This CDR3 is CASSDWGKSYEQYF. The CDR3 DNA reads TGTGCCAGCAGTGATTGGGGCAAATCCTACGAGCAGTACTTC.

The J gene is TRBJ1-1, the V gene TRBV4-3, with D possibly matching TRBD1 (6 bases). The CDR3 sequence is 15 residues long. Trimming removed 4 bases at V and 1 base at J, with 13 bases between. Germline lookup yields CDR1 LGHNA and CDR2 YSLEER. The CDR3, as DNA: TGCGCCAGCAGCCTGGGGGCGTCAGGGAACACTGAAGCTTTCTTT. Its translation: CASSLGASGNTEAFF.

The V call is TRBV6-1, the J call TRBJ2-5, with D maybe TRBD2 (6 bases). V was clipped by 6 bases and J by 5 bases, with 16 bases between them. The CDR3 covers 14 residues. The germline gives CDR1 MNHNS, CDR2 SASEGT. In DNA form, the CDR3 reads TGTGCCAGCAGCGTCGGGACTGTCCTCGAGACCCAGTACTTC. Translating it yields CASSVGTVLETQYF.

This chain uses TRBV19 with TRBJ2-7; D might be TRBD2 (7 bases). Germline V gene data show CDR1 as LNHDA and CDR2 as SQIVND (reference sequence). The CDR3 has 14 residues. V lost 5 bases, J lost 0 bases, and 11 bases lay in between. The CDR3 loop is CASSAGAPSYEQYF. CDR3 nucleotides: TGTGCCAGTAGTGCGGGGGCCCCCTCCTACGAGCAGTACTTC.

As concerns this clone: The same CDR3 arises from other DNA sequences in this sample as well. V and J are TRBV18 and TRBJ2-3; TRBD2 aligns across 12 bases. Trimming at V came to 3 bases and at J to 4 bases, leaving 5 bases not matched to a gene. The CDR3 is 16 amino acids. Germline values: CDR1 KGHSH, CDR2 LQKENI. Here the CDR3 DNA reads TGTGCCAGCTCACCCCCCGGACTAGCGGGGTCAGATACGCAGTATTTT. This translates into CASSPPGLAGSDTQYF.

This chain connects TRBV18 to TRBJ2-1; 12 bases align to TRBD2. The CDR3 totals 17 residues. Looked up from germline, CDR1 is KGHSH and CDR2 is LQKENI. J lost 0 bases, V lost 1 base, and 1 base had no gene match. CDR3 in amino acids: CASSPRTSGVSYNEQFF. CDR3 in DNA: TGTGCCAGCTCACCACGGACTAGCGGGGTCTCCTACAATGAGCAGTTCTTC.

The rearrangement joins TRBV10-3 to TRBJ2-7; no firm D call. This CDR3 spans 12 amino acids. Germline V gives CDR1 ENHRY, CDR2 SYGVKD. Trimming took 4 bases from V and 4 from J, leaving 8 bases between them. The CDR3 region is CAISVLGYEQYF. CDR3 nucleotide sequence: TGTGCCATCAGTGTATTGGGATACGAGCAGTACTTC.

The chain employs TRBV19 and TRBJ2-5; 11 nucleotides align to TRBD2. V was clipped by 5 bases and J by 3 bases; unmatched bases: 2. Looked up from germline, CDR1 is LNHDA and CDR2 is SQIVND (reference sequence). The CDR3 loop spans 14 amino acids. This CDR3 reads CASSSTSGKETQYF. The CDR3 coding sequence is TGTGCCAGTAGTTCGACTAGCGGGAAAGAGACCCAGTACTTC.

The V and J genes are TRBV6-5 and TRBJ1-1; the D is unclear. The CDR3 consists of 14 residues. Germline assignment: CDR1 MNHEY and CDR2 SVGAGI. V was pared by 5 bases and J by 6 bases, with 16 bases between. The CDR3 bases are TGTGCCAGCAGTCAATGGGCCGCCGAAGCTGAAGCTTTCTTT. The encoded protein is CASSQWAAEAEAFF.

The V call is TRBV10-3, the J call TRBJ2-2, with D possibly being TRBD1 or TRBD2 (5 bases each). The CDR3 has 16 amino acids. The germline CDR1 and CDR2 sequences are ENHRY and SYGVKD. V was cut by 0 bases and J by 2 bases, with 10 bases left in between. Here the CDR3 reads CAISESGRKNTGELFF. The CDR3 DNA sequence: TGTGCCATCAGTGAGTCGGGACGGAAAAACACCGGGGAGCTGTTTTTT.

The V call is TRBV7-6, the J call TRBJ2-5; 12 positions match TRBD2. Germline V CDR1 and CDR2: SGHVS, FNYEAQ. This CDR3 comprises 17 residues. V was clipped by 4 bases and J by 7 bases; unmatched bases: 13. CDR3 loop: CASSSAMASGGAGTQYF. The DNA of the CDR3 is TGTGCCAGCAGCTCCGCGATGGCTAGCGGGGGGGCCGGGACCCAGTACTTC.

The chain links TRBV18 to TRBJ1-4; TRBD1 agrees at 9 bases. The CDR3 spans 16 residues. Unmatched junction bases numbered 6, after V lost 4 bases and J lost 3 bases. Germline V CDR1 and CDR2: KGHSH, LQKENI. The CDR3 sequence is CASSLGQGRSNEKLFF. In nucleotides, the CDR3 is TGTGCCAGCTCACTAGGACAGGGGCGTTCTAATGAAAAACTGTTTTTT.

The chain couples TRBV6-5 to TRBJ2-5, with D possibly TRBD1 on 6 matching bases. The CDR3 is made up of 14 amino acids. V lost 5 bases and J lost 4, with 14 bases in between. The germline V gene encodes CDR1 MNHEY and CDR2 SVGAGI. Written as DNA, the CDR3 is TGTGCCAGCAGTGTGCTTGGGGGCCGAGAGACCCAGTACTTC. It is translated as CASSVLGGRETQYF.